These T cell receptor beta chains were read from a single sample in a study of cytomegalovirus exposure and HLA in healthy donors. Data came from immunoSEQ multiplex PCR; TCRdb stores just in-frame clones and leaves some out. The table has under 150,000 clones, roughly 80% seen once. The specimen sequenced was PBMCs. The receptors originated from a woman between 40 and 50 years old in good health and CMV-seropositive. CDR3s include the opening cysteine and the closing phenylalanine or tryptophan. D genes are given only for firm matches. Only part of the rows carry a size: once, few, many, or a class if the clone is expanded.

size,V,D,length,J,DNA,CDR3
-,TRBV19,-,15,TRBJ1-1,TGTGCCAGTAGTATAGAGGGGGCCTTGAACACTGAAGCTTTCTTT,CASSIEGALNTEAFF
-,TRBV29-1,TRBD1,15,TRBJ2-5,TGCAGCGTTGAAGACGGACAGGGGAATCAAGAGACCCAGTACTTC,CSVEDGQGNQETQYF
-,TRBV6-1,TRBD1,15,TRBJ1-5,TGTGCCAGCAGTGAAGGACAGGGGGGTTATCAGCCCCAGCATTTT,CASSEGQGGYQPQHF
-,TRBV11-3,-,13,TRBJ2-2,TGTGCCAGCAGCGAAGAGGACACCGGGGAGCTGTTTTTT,CASSEEDTGELFF
-,TRBV6-1,-,14,TRBJ2-1,TGTGCCAGCAACGACGTGGGGGGGCGGAATGAGCAGTTCTTC,CASNDVGGRNEQFF
-,TRBV7-2,-,13,TRBJ2-7,TGTGCCAGCAGCTTCTCTAGCTCCTACGAGCAGTACTTC,CASSFSSSYEQYF
once,TRBV28,-,14,TRBJ1-1,TGTGCCAGCTGCAGTTTAGTCAGGGACACTGAAGCTTTCTTT,CASCSLVRDTEAFF
-,TRBV7-2,-,13,TRBJ2-7,TGTGCCAGCAGCTTAAGGGGAACCCACGAGCAGTACTTC,CASSLRGTHEQYF
-,TRBV30,TRBD2,13,TRBJ2-5,TGTGCCTGGAGGCTAGCGGGGTCAGAGACCCAGTACTTC,CAWRLAGSETQYF
-,TRBV7-2,-,13,TRBJ1-1,TGTGCCAGCAGCGGGACTGCCTACACTGAAGCTTTCTTT,CASSGTAYTEAFF
-,TRBV7-2,TRBD2,17,TRBJ2-3,TGTGCCAGCAGCTTCCCCGCTAGCGGGGGTAGCACAGATACGCAGTATTTT,CASSFPASGGSTDTQYF